What follows are 20 T cell receptor beta chains derived from one specimen sequenced in a study of technical replicates of blood from several donors. Assay used: immunoSEQ multiplex PCR; TCRdb lists only in-frame clones, some missing. The sample lists tens of thousands of clones; just under 95% were seen once. The specimen was T cells isolated from PBMCs. The receptors were gathered from a human donor in good health.

CDR3 sequence (DNA): TGTGCCAGTAGATCAAGCGGGAGGACAGATACGCAGTATTTT. The encoded protein is CASRSSGRTDTQYF. This chain links TRBV19 with TRBJ2-3, with TRBD2 identical over 9 bases. Germline V gene sequence: CDR1 LNHDA, CDR2 SQIVND (reference sequence). V lost 6 bases to trimming and J lost 3 bases; unmatched junction nucleotides: 4. This CDR3 is 14 amino acids long.

The V gene is TRBV18, the J gene TRBJ2-1, with 11 positions matching TRBD2. CDR1 KGHSH and CDR2 LQKENI come from the germline V gene. This CDR3 contains 20 residues. Unmatched junction bases numbered 11, after V lost 1 base and J lost 0 bases. The CDR3, as DNA: TGTGCCAGCTCACCACAGGAACTAGCGGGGGCTACCCACTCCTACAATGAGCAGTTCTTC. Residues: CASSPQELAGATHSYNEQFF.

The CDR3 DNA reads TGTGCCACCAGCAGTCGACAGGGGAGGTTGCAGCCCCAGCATTTT. It yields the protein CATSSRQGRLQPQHF. The rearrangement joins TRBV15 to TRBJ1-5, with 8 bases fitting TRBD1. The length of the CDR3 is 15 residues. Germline V lookup: CDR1 LNHNV, CDR2 YYDKDF (reference sequence). V lost 3 bases, J lost 7 bases, and 8 bases stayed unmatched.

The V and J genes are TRBV4-1 and TRBJ2-1, with a possible D match to TRBD2 (6 bases). The V end lost 1 base, the J end lost 0 bases, and 13 bases lay between the germline ends. This CDR3 spans 17 amino acids. Germline V gives CDR1 MGHRA, CDR2 YSYEKL. CDR3 protein: CASSQGLARRSYNEQFF. Here the CDR3 DNA reads TGCGCCAGCAGCCAAGGGCTAGCGCGACGCTCCTACAATGAGCAGTTCTTC.

The chain uses TRBV5-6 and TRBJ2-3; D is perhaps TRBD2 (5 bases). The V and J ends lost 1 base and 4 bases respectively, with 7 bases between them. This CDR3 is 13 amino acids long. CDR1 is SGHDT, CDR2 YYEEEE, per germline. The DNA for the CDR3 is TGTGCCAGCAGCTTGCAGGAGGCAGATACGCAGTATTTT. This gives the protein CASSLQEADTQYF.

CDR3 residues: CSARYGTEAFF. The CDR3 DNA reads as TGCAGTGCTAGATACGGCACTGAAGCTTTCTTT. V gene TRBV20-1 combines with J gene TRBJ1-1; D is unclear. This CDR3 region has 11 residues. Per germline, CDR1 DFQATT and CDR2 SNEGSKA (reference sequence). V was clipped by 2 bases and J by 4 bases, with 5 bases between them.

The chain joins TRBV9 to TRBJ2-5; TRBD2 matches 7 bases. V trimming: 3 bases; J trimming: 3 bases; junction bases outside the gene matches: 8. Germline CDR1 is SGDLS and CDR2 is YYNGEE. The CDR3 consists of 15 residues. CDR3 in amino acids: CASSGGGGSEETQYF. As DNA, the CDR3 is TGTGCCAGCAGCGGAGGCGGGGGTTCTGAAGAGACCCAGTACTTC.

CDR3 sequence: CASSPNPFTGELFF. In nucleotides, the CDR3 is TGTGCCAGCAGCCCTAATCCCTTTACCGGGGAGCTGTTTTTT. The chain joins TRBV7-6 to TRBJ2-2; D ambiguous. This CDR3 region has 14 residues. CDR1 SGHVS and CDR2 FNYEAQ come from the germline V gene. Trimming removed 5 bases from V and 5 bases from J, with 12 bases in between.

The V and J genes are TRBV14 and TRBJ1-2, with D possibly matching TRBD1 (6 bases). The length of the CDR3 is 15 residues. CDR1 SGHDN and CDR2 FVKESK come from the germline V gene. Trimming pared 4 bases from V and 5 bases from J, leaving 17 bases between. In DNA, the CDR3 is TGTGCCAGCAGCCTCCGGGACAACCCTATGTATGGCTACACCTTC. This gives the protein CASSLRDNPMYGYTF.

The V gene is TRBV14, the J gene TRBJ2-7; D possibly corresponds to TRBD1 (6 bases). The CDR3 length is 20 residues. Germline V gives CDR1 SGHDN, CDR2 FVKESK. Trimming removed 1 base from V and 2 bases from J, with 27 bases in between. DNA of the CDR3: TGTGCCAGCAGCCAAGGCTATCTCGGGACACGCGCTATTATTACCTACGAGCAGTACTTC. It codes for CASSQGYLGTRAIITYEQYF. Combining the CDR3 with reference TRBV14 and TRBJ2-7 gives the whole variable domain EAGVTQFPSHSVIEKGQTVTLRCDPISGHDNLYWYRRVMGKEIKFLLHFVKESKQDESGMPNNRFLAERTGGTYSTLKVQPAELEDSGVYFCASSQGYLGTRAIITYEQYFGPGTRLTVT.

The chain joins TRBV10-3 to TRBJ2-1; 8 nucleotides agree with TRBD2. With V trimmed by 4 bases and J by 3 bases, 2 bases remained unmatched. The CDR3 is 14 amino acids. Germline V gene sequence: CDR1 ENHRY, CDR2 SYGVKD. The CDR3 here is CAISAGGDYNEQFF. DNA for the CDR3: TGTGCCATCAGTGCCGGGGGGGACTACAATGAGCAGTTCTTC.

This clone was recorded once. The chain links TRBV20-1 to TRBJ2-3; D is uncertain. Trimming took off 6 bases at V and 6 bases at J, with 10 bases between the two ends. The CDR3 totals 11 residues. Germline V gene lookup returns CDR1 DFQATT and CDR2 SNEGSKA (reference sequence). The CDR3 DNA reads TGCAGTGCCGCCCCCGAGGATACGCAGTATTTT. Its translation is CSAAPEDTQYF.

This clone was detected a few times. This sequence joins TRBV28 and TRBJ1-2; D not certain. The V and J ends lost 4 bases and 3 bases respectively, with 9 bases between them. Germline V gene sequence: CDR1 MDHEN, CDR2 SYDVKM. The CDR3 has 13 residues. DNA for the CDR3: TGTGCCAGCAGTTCTAACTGGTACTATGGCTACACCTTC. Protein sequence: CASSSNWYYGYTF.

The rearrangement uses TRBV30 and TRBJ1-5, with D tentatively TRBD1 (6 bases). Trimming stripped 1 base from V and 1 base from J, with 20 bases between. The CDR3 length is 18 residues. Germline CDR1 and CDR2: GTSNPN and SVGIG (reference sequence). In DNA, the CDR3 is TGTGCCTGGAGTGGCCTAGGGGGGGGGACCTGGAGCAATCAGCCCCAGCATTTT. Its translation is CAWSGLGGGTWSNQPQHF.

The chain joins TRBV29-1 to TRBJ1-1; D perhaps matches TRBD1 (6 bases). The CDR3 has 12 amino acids. V lost 6 bases and J lost 4, with 12 bases in between. Germline assignment: CDR1 SQVTM and CDR2 ANQGSEA. The CDR3 spells CSVSEGGTEAFF. The CDR3 DNA follows: TGCAGCGTCTCGGAAGGGGGCACTGAAGCTTTCTTT.

The chain links TRBV29-1 to TRBJ2-1; 8 nucleotides line up with TRBD2. The germline CDR1 and CDR2 sequences are SQVTM and ANQGSEA. The CDR3 is 16 amino acids. V was pared by 4 bases and J by 3 bases, with 11 bases of the junction left unmatched. CDR3 loop: CSVAGGAGLGYNEQFF. DNA of the CDR3: TGCAGCGTTGCTGGTGGTGCGGGACTAGGCTACAATGAGCAGTTCTTC.

The chain carries TRBV4-2 and TRBJ2-6; 7 positions agree with TRBD2. CDR1 is LGHNA and CDR2 is YNFKEQ in the germline V gene. This CDR3 is 17 amino acids long. J gave up 1 base and V 0 bases, and 3 bases lay outside the gene matches. Here the CDR3 reads CASSQERGGSGANVLTF. As DNA, the CDR3 is TGTGCCAGCAGCCAAGAACGGGGAGGGTCTGGGGCCAACGTCCTGACTTTC.

The chain couples TRBV30 to TRBJ1-2; tentative D call: TRBD1 (6 bases). The CDR3 covers 14 residues. Germline CDR1 is GTSNPN and CDR2 is SVGIG (reference sequence). Trimming pared 7 bases from V and 7 bases from J, leaving 22 bases between. The CDR3 region has the DNA TGTGCCTTGGACGAATGGAGGGGGAGGGGTGGCTACACCTTC. Translating it yields CALDEWRGRGGYTF.

This rearrangement joins TRBV7-9 to TRBJ1-2, with 7 bases aligning to TRBD1. This CDR3 is built from 15 residues. The trim removed 6 bases at V and 4 bases at J, leaving 11 bases unmatched. Looked up from germline, CDR1 is SEHNR and CDR2 is FQNEAQ (reference sequence). The CDR3 nucleotides read TGTGCCAGCAGTTATAATGACAGGGCTGGCTATGGCTACACCTTC. It translates to CASSYNDRAGYGYTF. Full variable domain (remainder filled in from reference TRBV7-9 and TRBJ1-2): DTGVSQNPRHKITKRGQNVTFRCDPISEHNRLYWYRQTLGQGPEFLTYFQNEAQLEKSRLLSDRFSAERPKGSFSTLEIQRTEQGDSAMYLCASSYNDRAGYGYTFGSGTRLTVV.

V is TRBV9 and J is TRBJ1-6; TRBD1 matches at 10 bases. Germline values: CDR1 SGDLS, CDR2 YYNGEE. Trimming cost V 3 bases and J 9 bases; bases outside gene matches: 3. The CDR3 loop spans 14 amino acids. The CDR3 is CASSADRGSSPLHF. CDR3 nucleotides: TGTGCCAGCAGCGCGGACAGGGGGAGTTCACCCCTCCACTTT.